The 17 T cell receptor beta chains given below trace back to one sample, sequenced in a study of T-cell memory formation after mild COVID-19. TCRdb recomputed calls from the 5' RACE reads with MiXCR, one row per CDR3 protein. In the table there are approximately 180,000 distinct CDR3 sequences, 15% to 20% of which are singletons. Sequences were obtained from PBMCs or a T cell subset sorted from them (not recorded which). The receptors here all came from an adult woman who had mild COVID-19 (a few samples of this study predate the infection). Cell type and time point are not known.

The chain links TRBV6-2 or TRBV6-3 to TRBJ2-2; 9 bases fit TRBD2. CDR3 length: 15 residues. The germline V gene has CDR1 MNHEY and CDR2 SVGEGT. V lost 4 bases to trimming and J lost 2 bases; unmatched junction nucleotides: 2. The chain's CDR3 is CASSSLAGNTGELFF. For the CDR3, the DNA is TGTGCCAGCAGTTCTCTAGCGGGAAACACCGGGGAGCTGTTTTTT.

Written as DNA, the CDR3 is TGCGCCAGCAGCCAAGTTGGTCTGGAACAAGAGACCCAGTACTTC. Translated, it gives CASSQVGLEQETQYF. The chain has TRBV4-1 and TRBJ2-5; D ambiguous. Germline V gene lookup returns CDR1 MGHRA and CDR2 YSYEKL. The CDR3 extends over 15 amino acids. Trimming shortened V by 1 base and J by 2 bases, and 11 bases separated the two germline ends.

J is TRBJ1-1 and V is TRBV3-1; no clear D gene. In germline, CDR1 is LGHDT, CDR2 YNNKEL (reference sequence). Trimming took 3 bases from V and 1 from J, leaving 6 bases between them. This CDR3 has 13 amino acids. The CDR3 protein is CASSQVANTEAFF. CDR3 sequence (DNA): TGTGCCAGCAGCCAGGTAGCGAACACTGAAGCTTTCTTT.

The CDR3 DNA follows: TGCGCCAGCAGTTACCCCGGGACTAGCGGGGGGACAAATGAGCAGTTCTTC. This sequence encodes CASSYPGTSGGTNEQFF. This chain links TRBV5-1 with TRBJ2-1, with 15 bases fitting TRBD2. V was clipped by 5 bases and J by 7 bases; unmatched bases: 10. Per germline, CDR1 SGHRS and CDR2 YFSETQ. The CDR3 is made up of 17 amino acids.

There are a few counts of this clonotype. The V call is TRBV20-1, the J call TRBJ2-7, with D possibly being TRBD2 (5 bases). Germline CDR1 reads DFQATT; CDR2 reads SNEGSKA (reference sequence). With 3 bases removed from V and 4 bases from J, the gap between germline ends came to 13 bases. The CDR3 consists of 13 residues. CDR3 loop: CSARGRASYEQYF. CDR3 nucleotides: TGCAGTGCTAGGGGGAGAGCAAGTTACGAGCAGTACTTC.

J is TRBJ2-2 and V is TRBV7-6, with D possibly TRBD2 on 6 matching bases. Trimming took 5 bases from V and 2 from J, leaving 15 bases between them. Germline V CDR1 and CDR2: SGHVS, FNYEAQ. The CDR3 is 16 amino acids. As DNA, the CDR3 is TGTGCCAGCAGCCCGACCGGCGGGGCAAACACCGGGGAGCTGTTTTTT. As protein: CASSPTGGANTGELFF.

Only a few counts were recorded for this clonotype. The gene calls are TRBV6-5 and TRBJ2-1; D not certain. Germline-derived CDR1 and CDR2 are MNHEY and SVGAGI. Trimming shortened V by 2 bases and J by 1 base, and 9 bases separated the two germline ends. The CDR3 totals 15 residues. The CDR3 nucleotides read TGTGCCAGCAGTTACAGAGGTTTGTCCTACAATGAGCAGTTCTTC. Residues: CASSYRGLSYNEQFF.

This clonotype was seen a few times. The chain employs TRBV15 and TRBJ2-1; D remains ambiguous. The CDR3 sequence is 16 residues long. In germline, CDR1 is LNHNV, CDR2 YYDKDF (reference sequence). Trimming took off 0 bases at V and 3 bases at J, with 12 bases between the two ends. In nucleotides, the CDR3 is TGTGCCACCAGCAGAGATGCCTGGACGGGCTACAATGAGCAGTTCTTC. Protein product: CATSRDAWTGYNEQFF.

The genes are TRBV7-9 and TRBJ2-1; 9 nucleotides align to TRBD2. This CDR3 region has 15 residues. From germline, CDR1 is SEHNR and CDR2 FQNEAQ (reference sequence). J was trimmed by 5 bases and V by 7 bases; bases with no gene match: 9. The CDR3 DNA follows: TGTGCCAGCACCCCCATCTCTAGCGGGAACAATGAGCAGTTCTTC. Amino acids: CASTPISSGNNEQFF. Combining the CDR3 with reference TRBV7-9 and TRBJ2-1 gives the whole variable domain DTGVSQNPRHKITKRGQNVTFRCDPISEHNRLYWYRQTLGQGPEFLTYFQNEAQLEKSRLLSDRFSAERPKGSFSTLEIQRTEQGDSAMYLCASTPISSGNNEQFFGPGTRLTVL.

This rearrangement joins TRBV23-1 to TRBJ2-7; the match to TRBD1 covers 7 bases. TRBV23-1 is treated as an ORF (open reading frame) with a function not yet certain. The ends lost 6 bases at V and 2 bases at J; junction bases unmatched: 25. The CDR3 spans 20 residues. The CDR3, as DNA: TGCGCCAGCAGAAAATGCAACGAGGGACAGATCGGGCCCGCTCCCTACGAGCAGTACTTC. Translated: CASRKCNEGQIGPAPYEQYF.

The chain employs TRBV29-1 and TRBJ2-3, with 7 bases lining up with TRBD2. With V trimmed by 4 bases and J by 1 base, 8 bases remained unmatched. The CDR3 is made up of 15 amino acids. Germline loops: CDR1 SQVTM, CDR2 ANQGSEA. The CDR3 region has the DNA TGCAGCGTTGGTCCCTCGGCGGGGGGCACAGATACGCAGTATTTT. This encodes CSVGPSAGGTDTQYF.

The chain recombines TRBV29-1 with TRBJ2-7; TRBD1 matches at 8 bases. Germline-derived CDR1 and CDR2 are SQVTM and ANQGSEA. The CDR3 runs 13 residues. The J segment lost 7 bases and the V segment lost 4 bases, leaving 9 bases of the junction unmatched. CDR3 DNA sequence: TGCAGCGTTGGCGGACAGGGTCCGGGGGAGCAGTACTTC. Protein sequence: CSVGGQGPGEQYF.

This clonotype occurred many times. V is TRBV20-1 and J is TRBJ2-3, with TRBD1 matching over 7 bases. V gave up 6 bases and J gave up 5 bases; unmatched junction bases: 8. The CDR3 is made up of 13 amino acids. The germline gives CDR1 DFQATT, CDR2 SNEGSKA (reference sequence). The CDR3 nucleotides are TGCAGTGCCCAAGGGGGCAAGCGAGATACGCAGTATTTT. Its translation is CSAQGGKRDTQYF.

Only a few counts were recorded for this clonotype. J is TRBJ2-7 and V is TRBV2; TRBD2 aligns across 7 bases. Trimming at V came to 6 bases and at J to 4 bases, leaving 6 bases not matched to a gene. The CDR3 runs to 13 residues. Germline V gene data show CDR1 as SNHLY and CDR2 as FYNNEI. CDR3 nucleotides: TGTGCCAGCAGCGAACTAGCGAGGTACGAGCAGTACTTC. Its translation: CASSELARYEQYF.

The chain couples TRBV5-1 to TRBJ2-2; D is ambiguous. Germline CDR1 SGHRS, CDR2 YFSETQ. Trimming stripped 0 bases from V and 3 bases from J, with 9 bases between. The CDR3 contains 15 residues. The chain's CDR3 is CASSLDPVDTGELFF. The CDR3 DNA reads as TGCGCCAGCAGCTTGGACCCAGTTGACACCGGGGAGCTGTTTTTT.

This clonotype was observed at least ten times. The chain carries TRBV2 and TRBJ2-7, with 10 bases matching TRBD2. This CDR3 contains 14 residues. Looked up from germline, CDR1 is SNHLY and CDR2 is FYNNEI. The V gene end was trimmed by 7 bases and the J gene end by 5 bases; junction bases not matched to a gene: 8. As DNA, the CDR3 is TGTGCCAGCACCCCTAGCGGGAGATACGACGAGCAGTACTTC. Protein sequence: CASTPSGRYDEQYF.

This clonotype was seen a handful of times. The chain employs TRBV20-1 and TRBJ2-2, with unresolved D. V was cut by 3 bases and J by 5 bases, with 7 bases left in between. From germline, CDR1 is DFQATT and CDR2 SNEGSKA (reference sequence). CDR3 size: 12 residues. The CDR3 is CSASETTGELFF. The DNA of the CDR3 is TGCAGTGCTAGCGAGACTACCGGGGAGCTGTTTTTT.